This T cell receptor (beta chain) was captured in a study of glioma-infiltrating T cells. Amplification of TCR alpha and beta CDR3 regions from RNA used iRepertoire nested multiplex PCR. TCRdb reprocessed the multiplex PCR reads with MiXCR, giving one entry per CDR3 protein. Of 160,000 or so distinct CDR3 sequences listed, under 55% are singletons. This sequence originates from a human donor with low-grade glioma or glioblastoma, undergoing nonglioma brain surgery, or in good health (not recorded which). What was sequenced was glioma tissue, nonneoplastic brain tissue, or PBMCs (not recorded which).

The CDR3 DNA reads as TGTGCCTCTAAATCGGAGTCCTCCTACAATGAGCAGTTCTTC. This codes for CASKSESSYNEQFF. This chain uses TRBV30 with TRBJ2-1; D not resolved. Per germline, CDR1 GTSNPN and CDR2 SVGIG (reference sequence). The CDR3 length is 14 residues. V lost 7 bases to trimming and J lost 0 bases, with 13 bases between them.